This T cell receptor (beta chain) derives from a study of blood T cell repertoires in COVID-19 (dated by TCRdb to 2019 to 2021). About the full investigation: Samples covering the acute and convalescent phases of COVID-19 were provided by collaborators in the United States, Italy and Spain. The prospective study material was composed of cDNA or gDNA derived from T cells, B-cell-depleted T cells, or PBMCs. The dataset comprised deeply sampled blood TCRbeta repertoires from subjects exposed to, actively infected with, or recovered from COVID-19. The repertoires were made available in a free public database intended to serve as a resource for research on the immune response to SARS-CoV-2. Samples were obtained from the ongoing ImmuneRACE study (first 160 participants) and from about 1,300 subjects provided by 6 global collaborators. Nearly every sample came with metadata listing a de-identified subject ID, COVID-19 status, age in years and sex. Where HLA class I and class II types were available, the types were taken from metadata supplied by the sample provider, not from assay-based typing.

This clone was seen once. No cognate antigen has been identified for it. No much larger clonotype is one base removed from it; base qualities were not supplied. Measured from the cysteine to the phenylalanine, the CDR3 is 15 residues long. CDR3 DNA only is kept here, 45 bases in frame from base 1. CDR1 is given as SGHAT and CDR2 as FQNNGV, both from the germline V gene. The germline V and J ends show losses of 0 bases and 7 bases respectively, and no gene match explains 2 bases of the junction. TCRbeta CDR3 regions were amplified from genomic DNA using the immunoSEQ Assay, a bias-controlled multiplex PCR. In the original analysis: Within the assay, amplification of reference gene primers was used to estimate how many nucleated cells each sample contained. To quantify the absolute abundance of each unique TCRbeta CDR3 rearrangement, sequence reads were collapsed and filtered. For each sample, productive Simpson clonality was calculated by taking the square root of Simpson's diversity index across productive rearrangements. As stored in TCRdb, this immuneACCESS dataset retains in-frame rearrangements with V and J assigned. A fraction of the clones does not appear; measured against another copy, unresolved V genes explain less than half of the discrepancy, and the remainder lacks a known reason. V and J calls plus clone size are reproduced from that table; the DNA served to infer D and trimming. In all, the sample holds approximately 120,000 clones, and 60% to 80% of those were seen once. The ten biggest clones cover approximately 5.7% of the sample.

The collaborating institutions used their own protocols to collect whole blood in K2EDTA tubes. For TCRbeta analysis, collaborators shipped samples as frozen whole blood, isolated PBMCs, or DNA extracted from either of those sample types. Points the paper makes about the study in general: Clinical and demographic metadata were provided uncurated, with the amount varying by source and participant.

The rearranged chain carries TRBV11-2 and TRBJ2-1; TRBD2 lines up with 11 middle nucleotides. Sequenced sample: peripheral blood. The sequence came from a man between 60 and 75 years old with acute or convalescent COVID-19. The nucleotides read TGTGCCAGCAGCTTAGAAATAGCGGGAGGGAATGAGCAGTTCTTC. Its protein is CASSLEIAGGNEQFF. The full variable domain, with segments outside the CDR3 supplied by the reference TRBV11-2 and TRBJ2-1 proteins, appears as EAGVAQSPRYKIIEKRQSVAFWCNPISGHATLYWYQQILGQGPKLLIQFQNNGVVDDSQLPKDRFSAERLKGVDSTLKIQPAKLEDSAVYLCASSLEIAGGNEQFFGPGTRLTVL.